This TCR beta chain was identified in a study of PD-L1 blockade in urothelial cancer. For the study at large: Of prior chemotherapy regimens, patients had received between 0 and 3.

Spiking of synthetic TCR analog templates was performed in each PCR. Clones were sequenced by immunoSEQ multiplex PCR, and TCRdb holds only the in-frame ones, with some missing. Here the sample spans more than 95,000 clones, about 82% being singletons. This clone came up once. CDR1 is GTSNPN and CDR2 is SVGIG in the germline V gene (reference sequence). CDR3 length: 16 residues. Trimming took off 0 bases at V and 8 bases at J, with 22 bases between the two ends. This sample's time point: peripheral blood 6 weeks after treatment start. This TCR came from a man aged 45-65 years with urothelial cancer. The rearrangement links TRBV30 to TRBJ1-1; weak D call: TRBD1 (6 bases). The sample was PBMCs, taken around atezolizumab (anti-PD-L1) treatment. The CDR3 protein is CAWSVGSGVLYKEAFF. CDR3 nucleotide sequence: TGTGCCTGGAGTGTAGGGTCAGGGGTCCTATACAAGGAAGCTTTCTTT.